A selection of T cell receptor beta chains follows, all from one sample in a study of identical twins. TCRdb analysed the 5' RACE reads with MiXCR anew, one entry per CDR3 protein. The sample records hundreds of thousands of distinct CDR3 sequences, approximately 9% being singletons. Sequences were obtained from memory (CD45RO+) T cells sorted from blood. The source of these receptors is a woman between 18 and 29 years old in good health. The CDR3 runs from the conserved cysteine through the conserved F or W. Each record gives: V gene, D gene, J gene, clone size, CDR3 DNA, CDR3 protein. D genes are given only for firm matches. Size values are once, few and many counts, or a class for expanded clones, and some rows have none.

V gene: TRBV20-1
D gene: TRBD1
J gene: TRBJ1-6
clone size: few
CDR3 DNA: TGCAGTGCTAGAGAGGGGGCAGGGGGTTCACCCCTCCACTTT
CDR3 protein: CSAREGAGGSPLHF

V gene: TRBV5-6
D gene: -
J gene: TRBJ2-3
clone size: -
CDR3 DNA: TGTGCCAGCAGCTCCACGCCTCAGGTTAAGACAGATACGCAGTATTTT
CDR3 protein: CASSSTPQVKTDTQYF

V gene: TRBV12-3/TRBV12-4
D gene: -
J gene: TRBJ1-5
clone size: few
CDR3 DNA: TGTGCCAGCAGTTTTGAGGTTGGGCTACCCCAGCATTTT
CDR3 protein: CASSFEVGLPQHF

V gene: TRBV6-1
D gene: -
J gene: TRBJ1-2
clone size: -
CDR3 DNA: TGTGCCAGCAGTAGCGTGCAGGGCAGGGGCTACACCTTC
CDR3 protein: CASSSVQGRGYTF

V gene: TRBV20-1
D gene: -
J gene: TRBJ2-3
clone size: -
CDR3 DNA: TGCAGTGCTAGGAAGACTGTACCTAGCACAGATACGCAGTATTTT
CDR3 protein: CSARKTVPSTDTQYF

V gene: TRBV4-1
D gene: -
J gene: TRBJ2-1
clone size: many
CDR3 DNA: TGCGCCAGCAGCTTACTTCCTCCGAGCTCCTACAATGAGCAGTTCTTC
CDR3 protein: CASSLLPPSSYNEQFF

V gene: TRBV11-2
D gene: -
J gene: TRBJ1-1
clone size: -
CDR3 DNA: TGTGCCAGCAGCTTAGTTGACACTGAAGCTTTCTTT
CDR3 protein: CASSLVDTEAFF

V gene: TRBV5-1
D gene: -
J gene: TRBJ2-7
clone size: -
CDR3 DNA: TGCACCAGCAGCCCCGGCCTTAATGCCTACGAGCAGTACTTC
CDR3 protein: CTSSPGLNAYEQYF

V gene: TRBV5-5
D gene: TRBD2
J gene: TRBJ2-7
clone size: few
CDR3 DNA: TGTGCCAGCAGCGGAACTAGCGGGAGGTCGTACGAGCAGTACTTC
CDR3 protein: CASSGTSGRSYEQYF

V gene: TRBV5-1
D gene: -
J gene: TRBJ1-6
clone size: many
CDR3 DNA: TGCGCCAGCAGCCTCGACCCTGGAAATTCACCCCTCCACTTT
CDR3 protein: CASSLDPGNSPLHF

V gene: TRBV20-1
D gene: TRBD2
J gene: TRBJ2-3
clone size: few
CDR3 DNA: TGCAGTGCCGGGACTAGCGGAATTGGGGGCACAGATACGCAGTATTTT
CDR3 protein: CSAGTSGIGGTDTQYF

V gene: TRBV5-1
D gene: TRBD1
J gene: TRBJ2-3
clone size: few
CDR3 DNA: TGCGCCAGCAGCTCCGACAGGGGCACAGATACGCAGTATTTT
CDR3 protein: CASSSDRGTDTQYF

V gene: TRBV6-2/TRBV6-3
D gene: TRBD2
J gene: TRBJ2-2
clone size: -
CDR3 DNA: TGTGCCAGCAGTAGGACTAGCGGGAGAGGAACCGGGGAGCTGTTTTTT
CDR3 protein: CASSRTSGRGTGELFF

V gene: TRBV27
D gene: -
J gene: TRBJ2-1
clone size: -
CDR3 DNA: TGTGCCAGCAGTTTATCGTGGAGTGCGGGGAATGAGCAGTTCTTC
CDR3 protein: CASSLSWSAGNEQFF

V gene: TRBV9
D gene: -
J gene: TRBJ2-1
clone size: -
CDR3 DNA: TGTGCCAGCAGCGAATGGGGACGGAACAATGAGCAGTTCTTC
CDR3 protein: CASSEWGRNNEQFF

V gene: TRBV7-2
D gene: -
J gene: TRBJ2-1
clone size: few
CDR3 DNA: TGTGCCAGCAGCTTAGCGTTGAGCGGAATAGCGCGATCCTACAATGAGCAGTTCTTC
CDR3 protein: CASSLALSGIARSYNEQFF

V gene: TRBV4-2
D gene: TRBD2
J gene: TRBJ2-3
clone size: many
CDR3 DNA: TGTGCCAGCAGCCAAGATGAAAGCGGGGGGGCAGATACGCAGTATTTT
CDR3 protein: CASSQDESGGADTQYF

V gene: TRBV5-1
D gene: TRBD1
J gene: TRBJ2-7
clone size: many
CDR3 DNA: TGCGCCAGCAGCCCCGGGACAGGGATTACCTACGAGCAGTACTTC
CDR3 protein: CASSPGTGITYEQYF

V gene: TRBV29-1
D gene: -
J gene: TRBJ1-1
clone size: -
CDR3 DNA: TGCAGCGTTGTGGGGCCGGCAGTGAACACTGAAGCTTTCTTT
CDR3 protein: CSVVGPAVNTEAFF

V gene: TRBV7-2
D gene: -
J gene: TRBJ2-3
clone size: -
CDR3 DNA: TGTGCCAGCAGCTTCGGGGGGCCAGATACGCAGTATTTT
CDR3 protein: CASSFGGPDTQYF

V gene: TRBV3-1
D gene: -
J gene: TRBJ1-3
clone size: -
CDR3 DNA: TGTGCCAGCAGCCAAGCATGGGGGGGGAACACCATATATTTT
CDR3 protein: CASSQAWGGNTIYF

V gene: TRBV12-3/TRBV12-4
D gene: -
J gene: TRBJ1-2
clone size: few
CDR3 DNA: TGTGCCAGCAGTTTTTTTGTGGGGGGTTATCATCTCAACTATGGCTACACCTTC
CDR3 protein: CASSFFVGGYHLNYGYTF

V gene: TRBV5-1
D gene: TRBD2
J gene: TRBJ2-3
clone size: many
CDR3 DNA: TGCGCCAGCAGCTCCGGGACTAGCGGGGGCACAGATACGCAGTATTTT
CDR3 protein: CASSSGTSGGTDTQYF

V gene: TRBV5-1
D gene: TRBD1
J gene: TRBJ2-3
clone size: -
CDR3 DNA: TGCGCCAGCAGCCAACAGACAGGGGGCACAGATACGCAGTATTTT
CDR3 protein: CASSQQTGGTDTQYF

V gene: TRBV11-2
D gene: TRBD1
J gene: TRBJ2-1
clone size: -
CDR3 DNA: TGTGCCAGCAGCCCTCGGGCAGGGGGCGGGAATGAGCAGTTCTTC
CDR3 protein: CASSPRAGGGNEQFF

V gene: TRBV3-1
D gene: -
J gene: TRBJ2-3
clone size: -
CDR3 DNA: TGTGCCAGCAGCCAAGTGGCAGGGAGAACAGATACGCAGTATTTT
CDR3 protein: CASSQVAGRTDTQYF

V gene: TRBV10-3
D gene: TRBD2
J gene: TRBJ2-3
clone size: few
CDR3 DNA: TGTGCCATCAGTGACGTCGGGAGGGCCGGTGATAGCACAGATACGCAGTATTTT
CDR3 protein: CAISDVGRAGDSTDTQYF

V gene: TRBV3-1
D gene: -
J gene: TRBJ1-1
clone size: few
CDR3 DNA: TGTGCCAGCAGCCGTCAGGGCTCCGCTTTCTTT
CDR3 protein: CASSRQGSAFF

V gene: TRBV3-1
D gene: TRBD2
J gene: TRBJ2-7
clone size: few
CDR3 DNA: TGTGCCAGCAGCCAAGATACTAGCGGGAGAGGCGAGCAGTACTTC
CDR3 protein: CASSQDTSGRGEQYF

V gene: TRBV20-1
D gene: -
J gene: TRBJ2-7
clone size: many
CDR3 DNA: TGCAGTGCTAGTGTGGGATACGAGCAGTACTTC
CDR3 protein: CSASVGYEQYF

V gene: TRBV30
D gene: -
J gene: TRBJ2-2
clone size: few
CDR3 DNA: TGTGCCTGGTCTCGGTCCTCTGGCGGGGAGCTGTTTTTT
CDR3 protein: CAWSRSSGGELFF

V gene: TRBV27
D gene: TRBD2
J gene: TRBJ2-1
clone size: few
CDR3 DNA: TGTGCCAGCAGTTTAGCCGGGACTAGCGGGGAGGTTATCTCCTACAATGAGCAGTTCTTC
CDR3 protein: CASSLAGTSGEVISYNEQFF

V gene: TRBV20-1
D gene: TRBD2
J gene: TRBJ2-3
clone size: -
CDR3 DNA: TGCAGTGCCCCCCTAAGACTAGCGGTTAGCACAGATACGCAGTATTTT
CDR3 protein: CSAPLRLAVSTDTQYF

V gene: TRBV6-1
D gene: -
J gene: TRBJ1-4
clone size: -
CDR3 DNA: TGTGCCAGCAGCAGGACAGACCTTAATGAAAAACTGTTTTTT
CDR3 protein: CASSRTDLNEKLFF

V gene: TRBV20-1
D gene: -
J gene: TRBJ2-1
clone size: few
CDR3 DNA: TGCAGTGCTGGACTCAGAAACAATGAGCAGTTCTTC
CDR3 protein: CSAGLRNNEQFF

V gene: TRBV20-1
D gene: -
J gene: TRBJ2-1
clone size: -
CDR3 DNA: TGCAGTGCTAGTAGGAGTGGCAATGAGCAGTTCTTC
CDR3 protein: CSASRSGNEQFF

V gene: TRBV6-5
D gene: -
J gene: TRBJ1-3
clone size: few
CDR3 DNA: TGTGCCAGCGCAAACTCTGGAAACACCATATATTTT
CDR3 protein: CASANSGNTIYF

V gene: TRBV20-1
D gene: -
J gene: TRBJ1-1
clone size: many
CDR3 DNA: TGCAGTGCTAGGGACCACACTGAAGCTTTCTTT
CDR3 protein: CSARDHTEAFF

V gene: TRBV2
D gene: TRBD2
J gene: TRBJ2-7
clone size: -
CDR3 DNA: TGTGCCAGCAGTGATCCGGGAGGGCTCTGGGGGCAGTACTTC
CDR3 protein: CASSDPGGLWGQYF

V gene: TRBV10-2
D gene: TRBD2
J gene: TRBJ2-5
clone size: few
CDR3 DNA: TGCGCCAGCAGATCCGGCGCGGGGGTGAAGACCCAGTACTTC
CDR3 protein: CASRSGAGVKTQYF

V gene: TRBV5-1
D gene: -
J gene: TRBJ2-2
clone size: many
CDR3 DNA: TGCGCCAGCAGCTTGATGGGCTCGACCGGGGAGCTGTTTTTT
CDR3 protein: CASSLMGSTGELFF

V gene: TRBV7-9
D gene: TRBD2
J gene: TRBJ2-2
clone size: many
CDR3 DNA: TGTGCCAGCAGCTATAGGGCCGGGGACTACGGGGAGCTGTTTTTT
CDR3 protein: CASSYRAGDYGELFF